This TCR beta chain was recorded in a study of cytomegalovirus exposure and HLA in healthy donors. Vbeta (60) and Jbeta (13) primers were used in the PCR. TCRdb's copy holds only in-frame clones and misses some; the assay was immunoSEQ multiplex PCR. The sample comprises about 190,000 clones, approximately 78% of which are singletons, and roughly 0.73% rests with the top ten. This clone showed up just once. Its matching antigen is unknown. Per the germline V gene, CDR1 is LNHNV and CDR2 is YYDKDF (reference sequence). Trimming took off 0 bases at V and 4 bases at J, with 18 bases between the two ends. This CDR3 is built from 17 residues. Study-level findings and limits: There were a few CMV-associated chains whose specificity for CMV antigens was confirmed in vitro.

The receptor's source is a woman between 18 and 30 years old in good health and CMV-seronegative. This chain links TRBV15 with TRBJ2-5, with D perhaps TRBD1 (8 bases). The sequenced material came from PBMCs. CDR3 in DNA: TGTGCCACCAGCAGAGACGGCACAGGGGGGGAGGGAGAGACCCAGTACTTC. This encodes CATSRDGTGGEGETQYF.